The following is a T cell receptor beta chain sequence with its context. Antigen specificity is unknown. This record belongs to a study of T cells and copy number aberrations in small-cell lung cancer. Limited-stage small-cell lung cancer patients underwent surgery between the late 2000s and the early 2020s. No donor received preoperative chemotherapy or radiotherapy, or immunotherapy before or after surgery. Adjacent normal lung was taken at least 2 cm from tumor. General study points: Adjacent lung showed higher T-cell richness and clonality than tumors; density difference nonsignificant.

The germline gives CDR1 SGDLS, CDR2 YYNGEE. The V gene end was trimmed by 0 bases and the J gene end by 3 bases; junction bases not matched to a gene: 7. CDR3 length equals 16 residues. This table comes from immunoSEQ multiplex PCR, and its TCRdb copy is limited to in-frame clones, with some not included. The data contain more than 9,000 clones, almost 80% of them seen just once; the ten biggest clones take up 30% to 35%. This clonotype was sampled from a man aged 55 to 70 with small cell lung cancer. Sequencing used normal tissue next to the tumor. The chain joins TRBV9 to TRBJ2-3; TRBD2 matches 7 bases. The CDR3 spells CASSVGEGEVTDTQYF. CDR3 nucleotides: TGTGCCAGCAGCGTAGGGGAGGGAGAAGTAACAGATACGCAGTATTTT.